The clone carrying this T cell receptor (beta chain) was found many times. Its cognate antigen is unknown. This entry belongs to a study of regulatory T cells in long-lasting Graves disease. Study-level results: For persistent Graves' patients, TCR diversity was lower than for newly diagnosed ones. There was favoring of TRBV28, TRBJ1-2 and TRBJ2-5 in persistent disease.

From germline, CDR1 is MDHEN and CDR2 SYDVKM. The ends were cut back, 3 bases at V and 0 bases at J, with 15 bases in the middle. This CDR3 spans 16 amino acids. Through Arm-PCR of CDR3 regions and iRepertoire HTBI primers, TCR beta libraries were built. MiXCR, applied by TCRdb to the multiplex PCR reads, yields one record per CDR3 protein. Of some 600,000 distinct CDR3 sequences detected, about 16% appear once; the ten largest clones hold more than 10%. Time point reported: newly diagnosed GD, antithyroid drugs for less than 3 months. The TCR library was prepared using RNA isolated from PBMCs. Collection of peripheral blood (around 10 milliliters) was done using EDTA tubes. These data also formed part of another study, on T cells in Graves' hyperthyroidism and ophthalmopathy. From that study: Researchers ran a first-round RT-PCR on the TCR CDR3 using the HTBI primer set.

The sample consisted of peripheral blood mononuclear cells (PBMCs), taken at new diagnosis, from a patient treated with antithyroid drugs. The genes are TRBV28 and TRBJ2-7; no reliable D call. This receptor was identified in a young man with Graves disease. In nucleotides, the CDR3 is TGTGCCAGCAGTTTCCGTCTTGACCTACTCTCCTACGAGCAGTACTTC. It specifies CASSFRLDLLSYEQYF.